Shown below are 14 T cell receptor beta chains from a single sample sequenced in a study of T cells after yellow fever vaccination. Each CDR3 protein is one row after TCRdb ran MiXCR on the 5' RACE reads. The repertoire includes some 400,000 distinct CDR3 sequences, over 15% of them detected once, and over 15% sits in the top ten. The sample consisted of PBMCs, taken before the yellow fever booster vaccination. All receptors come from a man between 18 and 35 years old who received the YFV17D yellow fever vaccine.

This chain links TRBV28 with TRBJ1-2; no clear D gene. With 2 bases removed from V and 8 bases from J, the gap between germline ends came to 9 bases. Germline V gene data show CDR1 as MDHEN and CDR2 as SYDVKM. This CDR3 spans 12 amino acids. For the CDR3, the DNA is TGTGCCAGCAGTTTAAATCAGCGGGGCTACACCTTC. Amino acids: CASSLNQRGYTF.

The gene calls are TRBV6-1 and TRBJ2-7; D not resolved. V lost 6 bases, J lost 2 bases, and 14 bases lay in between. The CDR3 loop spans 14 amino acids. The germline V gene encodes CDR1 MNHNS and CDR2 SASEGT. The CDR3 loop is CASRDTQVPYEQYV. The CDR3 coding sequence is TGTGCCAGCAGAGATACCCAGGTACCCTACGAGCAGTACGTC.

The chain links TRBV5-5 to TRBJ2-5, with 7 bases aligning to TRBD1. The V gene end was trimmed by 2 bases and the J gene end by 4 bases; junction bases not matched to a gene: 14. CDR1 and CDR2 (germline): SGHKS, YYEKEE (reference sequence). The CDR3 extends over 17 amino acids. In nucleotides, the CDR3 is TGTGCCAGCAGCTTATCGGGTAGCCCGACAGGGCGAGAGACCCAGTACTTC. Amino acid sequence: CASSLSGSPTGRETQYF.

This clonotype was seen a few times. The chain joins TRBV12-3 or TRBV12-4 to TRBJ2-2, with D possibly being TRBD1 (6 bases). The ends were cut back, 6 bases at V and 5 bases at J, with 10 bases in the middle. The CDR3 extends over 13 amino acids. The CDR3 sequence is CASRRTGTGELFF. The CDR3 coding sequence is TGTGCCAGCAGACGTACAGGGACCGGGGAGCTGTTTTTT.

J is TRBJ2-2 and V is TRBV7-2, with 12 bases matching TRBD1. Germline CDR1 reads SGHTA; CDR2 reads FQGNSA. This CDR3 region has 17 residues. The J segment lost 6 bases and the V segment lost 5 bases, leaving 10 bases of the junction unmatched. In nucleotides, the CDR3 is TGTGCCAGCAGCGTGGGACAGGGGGCGAGGGGTGCCGGGGAGCTGTTTTTT. It encodes CASSVGQGARGAGELFF.

The chain employs TRBV12-3 or TRBV12-4 and TRBJ2-5, with D perhaps being TRBD1 or TRBD2 (5 bases each). V lost 1 base and J 5 bases, leaving 11 bases between the germline ends. This CDR3 has 14 amino acids. The CDR3 sequence is CASSLGDRIETQYF. DNA of the CDR3: TGTGCCAGCAGTTTAGGGGACCGGATCGAGACCCAGTACTTC.

The rearrangement uses TRBV2 and TRBJ2-4; tentatively, D is TRBD1 (6 bases). The germline gives CDR1 SNHLY, CDR2 FYNNEI. The ends were cut back, 7 bases at V and 7 bases at J, with 17 bases in the middle. This CDR3 region has 14 residues. CDR3 in DNA: TGTGCCAGCACCGGGGAATACCAGGGGAACATTCAGTACTTC. This translates into CASTGEYQGNIQYF. The full variable domain, completed using reference TRBV2 and TRBJ2-4, is EPEVTQTPSHQVTQMGQEVILRCVPISNHLYFYWYRQILGQKVEFLVSFYNNEISEKSEIFDDQFSVERPDGSNFTLKIRSTKLEDSAMYFCASTGEYQGNIQYFGAGTRLSVL.

V and J are TRBV29-1 and TRBJ2-3; 13 nucleotides agree with TRBD2. Trimming removed 5 bases from V and 6 bases from J; junction bases left unmatched: 23. Germline V gene lookup returns CDR1 SQVTM and CDR2 ANQGSEA. The CDR3 is made up of 20 amino acids. The CDR3 sequence is CSVPEGLAGSAPLLYDTQYF. The CDR3 DNA is TGCAGCGTTCCGGAGGGACTAGCGGGGTCGGCGCCGCTCCTTTATGATACGCAGTATTTT.

The chain joins TRBV12-3 or TRBV12-4 to TRBJ2-2; 8 nucleotides agree with TRBD2. V was pared by 7 bases and J by 1 base, with 8 bases of the junction left unmatched. This CDR3 comprises 16 residues. Here the CDR3 DNA reads TGTGCCAGCACCTCGCCCCTAGCGGGGAACACCGGGGAGCTGTTTTTT. Residues: CASTSPLAGNTGELFF.

In its sample, this clonotype was seen a few times. The V call is TRBV9, the J call TRBJ1-1; 10 bases fit TRBD1. The V gene end was trimmed by 0 bases and the J gene end by 13 bases; junction bases not matched to a gene: 9. Germline V CDR1 and CDR2: SGDLS, YYNGEE. The CDR3 contains 14 residues. CDR3 sequence: CASSVAGTGAFVFF. The CDR3 DNA reads as TGTGCCAGCAGCGTAGCCGGGACAGGGGCGTTCGTTTTCTTT.

The J gene is TRBJ1-1, the V gene TRBV10-2, with unresolved D. The germline gives CDR1 WSHSY, CDR2 SAAADI. V lost 6 bases, J lost 5 bases, and 13 bases lay in between. The CDR3 spans 13 residues. The CDR3 DNA sequence: TGCGCCAGCAGGGAAAGCCCCGCGACTGAAGCTTTCTTT. This translates into CASRESPATEAFF.

The chain couples TRBV11-1 to TRBJ2-1; 12 positions agree with TRBD2. The CDR3 is 16 amino acids. V lost 5 bases, J lost 2 bases, and 4 bases stayed unmatched. Germline-derived CDR1 and CDR2 are SGHAT and FQDESV (reference sequence). The CDR3 bases are TGTGCCAGCAGCCAGACTAGCGGGGGACCCTACAATGAGCAGTTCTTC. This encodes CASSQTSGGPYNEQFF.

This sequence joins TRBV7-2 and TRBJ1-4, with D possibly being TRBD1 (6 bases). Germline CDR1 is SGHTA and CDR2 is FQGNSA. With 1 base removed from V and 8 bases from J, the gap between germline ends came to 11 bases. The CDR3 has 14 amino acids. The CDR3 sequence is CASSLGGQDEKLFF. Here the CDR3 DNA reads TGTGCCAGCAGCTTAGGGGGGCAGGACGAAAAACTGTTTTTT.

This rearrangement joins TRBV10-3 to TRBJ1-1; D call uncertain. The CDR3 is 12 residues long. Trimming removed 6 bases from V and 5 bases from J, with 10 bases in between. Germline-derived CDR1 and CDR2 are ENHRY and SYGVKD. This CDR3 reads CAIRNLGTEAFF. CDR3 coding DNA: TGTGCCATCAGGAACCTTGGGACTGAAGCTTTCTTT.